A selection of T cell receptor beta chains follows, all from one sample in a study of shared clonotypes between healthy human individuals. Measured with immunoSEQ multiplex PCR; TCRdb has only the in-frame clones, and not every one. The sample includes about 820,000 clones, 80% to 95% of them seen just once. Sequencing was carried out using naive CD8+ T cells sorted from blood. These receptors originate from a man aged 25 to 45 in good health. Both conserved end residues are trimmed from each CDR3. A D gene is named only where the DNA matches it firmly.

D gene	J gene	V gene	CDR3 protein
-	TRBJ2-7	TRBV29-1	SVEAEPSYEQY
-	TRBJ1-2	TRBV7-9	ASSSTPDRINYGYT
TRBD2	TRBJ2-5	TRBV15	ATRGRAGGLETQY
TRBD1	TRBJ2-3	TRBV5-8	ASSLGTGGWADTQY
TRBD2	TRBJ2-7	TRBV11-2	ASSPLSGRSSYEQY
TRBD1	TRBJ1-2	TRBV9	ASTPGQVGIGYT
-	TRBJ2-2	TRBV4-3	ASSQDSRTGELF
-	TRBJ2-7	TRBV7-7	ASSFIRRSYEQY
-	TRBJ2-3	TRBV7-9	ARDSLTDTQY
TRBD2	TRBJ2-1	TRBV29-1	SVLGLAGGMVYNEQF
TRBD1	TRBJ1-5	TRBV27	ASSSHRTGGYNNQPQH
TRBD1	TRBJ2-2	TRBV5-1	ASSSPGTGDTGELF
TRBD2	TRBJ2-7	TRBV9	ASSVGASGSYEQY
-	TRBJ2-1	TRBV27	ASSLFESSYNEQF
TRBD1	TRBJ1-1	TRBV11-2	ASEQGAEAF
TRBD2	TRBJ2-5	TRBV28	ASSLWETSGRGQTQY
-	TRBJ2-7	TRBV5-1	ASSSMDSPYEQY
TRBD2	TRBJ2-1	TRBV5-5	ASSHDWALGGRLGGNEQF
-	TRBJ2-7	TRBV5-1	ASSLGQYYEQY
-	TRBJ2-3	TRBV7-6	ASSLVSLGIDTQY
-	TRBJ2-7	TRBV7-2	ASSLGQGHYEQY
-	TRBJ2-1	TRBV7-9	ASSLVLPQQF
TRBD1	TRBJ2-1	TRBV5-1	ASSWGQGTSTYNEQF
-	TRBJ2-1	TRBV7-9	ASHPENWAYNEQF
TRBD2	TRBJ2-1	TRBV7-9	ASSSRPSGRDNEQF
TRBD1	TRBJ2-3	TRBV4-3	ASSQEGTGGPEDTQY
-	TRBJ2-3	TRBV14	ASSQDDSPSTDTQY
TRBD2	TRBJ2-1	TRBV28	ASSLSQREFYEQF
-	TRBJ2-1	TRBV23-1	ASSGVTRSYNEQF
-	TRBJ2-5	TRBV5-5	ASSRQSQGGTPQY
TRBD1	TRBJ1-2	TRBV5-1	ASSVNRGLDYGYT
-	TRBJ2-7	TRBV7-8	ASSSFSYEQY
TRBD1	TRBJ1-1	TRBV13	ASSSGTGMDTEAF
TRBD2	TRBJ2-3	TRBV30	AWSPPPAGGPTDTQY
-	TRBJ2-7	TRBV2	ASSDEIRRYEQY
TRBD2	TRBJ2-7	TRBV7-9	ASSSTSGINEQY
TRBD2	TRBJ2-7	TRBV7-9	ASSLREGLNYEQY
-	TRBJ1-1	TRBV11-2	ASSLDGRVNTEAF
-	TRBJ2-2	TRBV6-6	ASSYEGFTGELF
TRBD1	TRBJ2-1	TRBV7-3	ASSATGVHNEQF
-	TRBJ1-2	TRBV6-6	ASSYTGDTFNYGYT
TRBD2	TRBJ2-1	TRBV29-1	SVEVAGSGRSNEQF
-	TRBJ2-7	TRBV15	ATSGGGRGYEQY
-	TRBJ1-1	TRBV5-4	ASSLETGTTEAF
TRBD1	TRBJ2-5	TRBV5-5	ASSLGQGRETQY
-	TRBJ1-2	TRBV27	ASSLSGGGVYGYT
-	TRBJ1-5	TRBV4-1	ASSLLGGSNQPQH
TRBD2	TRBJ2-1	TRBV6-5	ASRPGTSAYNEQF
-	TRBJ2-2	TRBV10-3	AISSLASTLNTGELF
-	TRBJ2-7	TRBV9	ASSLTGSDEQY
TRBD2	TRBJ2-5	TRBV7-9	ASSFFWTSGSTETQY
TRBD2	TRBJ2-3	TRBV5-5	ASRGTSGISIDTQY
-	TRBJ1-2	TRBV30	ASPMTASYGYT
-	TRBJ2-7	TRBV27	ASSFGQRNTYEQY
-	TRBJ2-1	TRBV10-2	ASSESRGYSYNEQF